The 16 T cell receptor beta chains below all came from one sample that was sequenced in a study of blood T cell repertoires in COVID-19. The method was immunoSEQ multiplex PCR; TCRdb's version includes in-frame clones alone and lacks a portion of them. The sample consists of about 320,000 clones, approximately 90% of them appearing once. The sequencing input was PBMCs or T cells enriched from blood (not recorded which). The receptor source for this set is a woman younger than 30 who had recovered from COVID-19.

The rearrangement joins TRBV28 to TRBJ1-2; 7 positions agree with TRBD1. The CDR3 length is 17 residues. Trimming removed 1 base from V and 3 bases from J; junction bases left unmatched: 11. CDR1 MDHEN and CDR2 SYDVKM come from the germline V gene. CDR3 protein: CASSLSEGAKGDYGYTF. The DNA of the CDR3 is TGTGCCAGCAGTTTATCAGAGGGGGCAAAGGGGGACTATGGCTACACCTTC.

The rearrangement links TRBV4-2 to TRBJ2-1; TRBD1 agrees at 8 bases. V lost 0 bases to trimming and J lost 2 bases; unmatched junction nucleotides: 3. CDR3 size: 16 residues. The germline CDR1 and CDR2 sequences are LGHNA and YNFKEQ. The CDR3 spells CASSQDGTGAYNEQFF. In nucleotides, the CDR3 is TGTGCCAGCAGCCAAGACGGGACAGGAGCCTACAATGAGCAGTTCTTC.

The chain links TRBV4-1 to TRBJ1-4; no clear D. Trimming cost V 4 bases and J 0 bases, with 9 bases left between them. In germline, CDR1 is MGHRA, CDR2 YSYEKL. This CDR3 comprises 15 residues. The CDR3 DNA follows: TGCGCCAGCAGCCGCCAACAGACAACTAATGAAAAACTGTTTTTT. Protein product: CASSRQQTTNEKLFF.

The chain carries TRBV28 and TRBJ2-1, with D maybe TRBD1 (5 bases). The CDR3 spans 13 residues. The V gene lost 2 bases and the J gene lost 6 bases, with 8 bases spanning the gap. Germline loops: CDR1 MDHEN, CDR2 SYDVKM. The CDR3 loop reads CASSLGRGNEQFF. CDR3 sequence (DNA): TGTGCCAGCAGTTTAGGTAGGGGCAATGAGCAGTTCTTC.

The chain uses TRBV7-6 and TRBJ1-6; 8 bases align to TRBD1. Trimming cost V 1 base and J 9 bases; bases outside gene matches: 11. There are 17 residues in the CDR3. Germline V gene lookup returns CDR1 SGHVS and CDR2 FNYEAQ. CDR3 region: CASSLGRDRTYVSPLHF. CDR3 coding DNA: TGTGCCAGCAGCTTAGGCCGGGACAGGACTTATGTTTCACCCCTCCACTTT.

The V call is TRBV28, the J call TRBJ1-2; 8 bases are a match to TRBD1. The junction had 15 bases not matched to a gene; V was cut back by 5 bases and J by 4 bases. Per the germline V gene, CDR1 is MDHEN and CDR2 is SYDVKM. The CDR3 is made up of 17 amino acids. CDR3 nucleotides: TGTGCCAGCAGTACTACGCTTTCGTCAGGGGGCTCCTATGGCTACACCTTC. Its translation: CASSTTLSSGGSYGYTF.

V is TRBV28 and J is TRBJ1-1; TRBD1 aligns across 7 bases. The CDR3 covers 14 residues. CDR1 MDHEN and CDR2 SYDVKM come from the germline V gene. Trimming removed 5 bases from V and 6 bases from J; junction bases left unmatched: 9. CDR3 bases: TGTGCCAGCAGTCCACCAGGGGGGTCGGCTGAAGCTTTCTTT. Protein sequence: CASSPPGGSAEAFF. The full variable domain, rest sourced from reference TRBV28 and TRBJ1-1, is DVKVTQSSRYLVKRTGEKVFLECVQDMDHENMFWYRQDPGLGLRLIYFSYDVKMKEKGDIPEGYSVSREKKERFSLILESASTNQTSMYLCASSPPGGSAEAFFGQGTRLTVV.

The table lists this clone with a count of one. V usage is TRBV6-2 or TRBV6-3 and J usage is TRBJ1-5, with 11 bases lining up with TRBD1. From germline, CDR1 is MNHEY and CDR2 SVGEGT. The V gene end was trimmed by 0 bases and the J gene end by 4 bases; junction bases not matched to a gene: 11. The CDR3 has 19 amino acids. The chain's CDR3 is CASSYSISRTGGTNQPQHF. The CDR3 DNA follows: TGTGCCAGCAGTTACTCGATATCTAGGACAGGGGGCACGAATCAGCCCCAGCATTTT.

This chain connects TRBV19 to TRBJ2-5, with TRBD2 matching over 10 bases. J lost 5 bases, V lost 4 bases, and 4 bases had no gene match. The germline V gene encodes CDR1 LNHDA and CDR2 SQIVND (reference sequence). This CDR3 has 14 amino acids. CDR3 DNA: TGTGCCAGTAGTAGTAGCGGGGGGCTCGAGACCCAGTACTTC. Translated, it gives CASSSSGGLETQYF.

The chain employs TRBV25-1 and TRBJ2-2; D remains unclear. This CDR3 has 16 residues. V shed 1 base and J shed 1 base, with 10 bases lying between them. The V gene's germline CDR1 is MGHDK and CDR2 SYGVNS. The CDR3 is CASSEFLAGNTGELFF. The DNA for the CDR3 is TGTGCCAGCAGTGAATTTTTGGCAGGGAACACCGGGGAGCTGTTTTTT.

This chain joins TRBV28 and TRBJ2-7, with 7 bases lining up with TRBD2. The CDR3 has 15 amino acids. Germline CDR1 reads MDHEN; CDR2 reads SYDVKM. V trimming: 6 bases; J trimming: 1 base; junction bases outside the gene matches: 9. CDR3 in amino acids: CASSPDGGYSYEQYF. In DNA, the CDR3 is TGTGCCAGCAGCCCGGACGGGGGGTATTCCTACGAGCAGTACTTC.

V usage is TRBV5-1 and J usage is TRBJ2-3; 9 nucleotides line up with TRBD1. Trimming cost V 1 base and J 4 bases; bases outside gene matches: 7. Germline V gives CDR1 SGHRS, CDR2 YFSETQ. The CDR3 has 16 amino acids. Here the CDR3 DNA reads TGCGCCAGCAGCTTGCCCCGGGACAGGGTCGCAGATACGCAGTATTTT. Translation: CASSLPRDRVADTQYF. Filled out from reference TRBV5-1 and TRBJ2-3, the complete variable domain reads KAGVTQTPRYLIKTRGQQVTLSCSPISGHRSVSWYQQTPGQGLQFLFEYFSETQRNKGNFPGRFSGRQFSNSRSEMNVSTLELGDSALYLCASSLPRDRVADTQYFGPGTRLTVL.

In DNA form, the CDR3 reads TGTGCCAGCAGCTTGACTAGCGGGGGCTCCCAAGAGACCCAGTACTTC. This sequence encodes CASSLTSGGSQETQYF. V is TRBV7-2 and J is TRBJ2-5; 12 bases align to TRBD2. In germline, CDR1 is SGHTA, CDR2 FQGNSA. CDR3 length: 16 amino acids. V lost 3 bases and J lost 1; bases outside the gene matches: 3.

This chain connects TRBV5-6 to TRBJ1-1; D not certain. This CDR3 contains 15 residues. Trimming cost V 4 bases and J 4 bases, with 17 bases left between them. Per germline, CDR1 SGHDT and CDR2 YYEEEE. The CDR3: CASSQISSGPTEAFF. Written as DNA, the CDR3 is TGTGCCAGCAGCCAAATTTCCTCGGGTCCCACTGAAGCTTTCTTT.

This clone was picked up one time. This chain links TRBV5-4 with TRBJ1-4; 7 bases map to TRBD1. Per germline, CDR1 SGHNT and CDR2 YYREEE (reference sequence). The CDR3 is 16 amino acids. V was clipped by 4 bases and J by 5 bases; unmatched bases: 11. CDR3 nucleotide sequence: TGTGCCAGCAGCCATTCAGGGGGGAGCACAAATGAAAAACTGTTTTTT. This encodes CASSHSGGSTNEKLFF.

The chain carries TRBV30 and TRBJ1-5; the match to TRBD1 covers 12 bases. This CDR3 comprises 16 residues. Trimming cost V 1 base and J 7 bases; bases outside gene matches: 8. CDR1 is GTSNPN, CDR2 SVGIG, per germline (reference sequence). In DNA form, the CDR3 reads TGTGCCTGGAGTGGGACCGGGACAGGGGGCGGACAGCCCCAGCATTTT. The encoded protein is CAWSGTGTGGGQPQHF.